This T cell receptor (beta chain) originates from a study of PD-L1 blockade in urothelial cancer. TCRdb's copy holds only in-frame clones and misses some; the assay was immunoSEQ multiplex PCR. The table includes about 43,000 clones, 83% detected once. Time point of the sample: peripheral blood 6 weeks after treatment start. The CDR3 contains 16 residues. The V end was cut by 4 bases, the J end by 8 bases, with 24 bases between. Germline loops: CDR1 SGHRS, CDR2 YFSETQ. Within the sample, this clone is medium-sized. The sample here was PBMCs, taken around atezolizumab (anti-PD-L1) treatment. This sequence originates from a man aged 60 to 75 with urothelial cancer. The chain is built from TRBV5-1 and TRBJ1-2; D is uncertain. The CDR3 here is CASSQSGAAQIGGYTF. The CDR3 DNA follows: TGCGCCAGCAGCCAAAGCGGTGCGGCCCAAATAGGCGGCTACACCTTC.